This T cell receptor beta chain was identified during a study of blood T cell repertoires in COVID-19 (TCRdb year 2020). Describing the broader study: Collaborator samples came from the United States, Italy and Spain and covered acute and convalescent phases of COVID-19. The prospective study material was composed of cDNA or gDNA derived from T cells, B-cell-depleted T cells, or PBMCs. The dataset comprised deeply sampled blood TCRbeta repertoires from subjects exposed to, actively infected with, or recovered from COVID-19. The repertoires were released in a freely available public database intended as a resource for research on the immune response to SARS-CoV-2. The samples were drawn from the first 160 participants of the ongoing ImmuneRACE study and from 950 to 1,500 subjects provided by 6 global collaborators. The sample metadata nearly always contained a de-identified subject ID, COVID-19 status, age in years and sex. Where available, HLA class I and class II types were taken from metadata supplied by the sample provider and were not determined by assay-based typing.

The germline V gene encodes CDR1 SGDLS and CDR2 YYNGEE. From its cysteine to its phenylalanine, the CDR3 spans 15 amino acids. Just the 45-base CDR3 DNA is kept, in frame starting at base 1. The V and J ends are trimmed by 4 bases and 7 bases, leaving 18 bases between them. About this clone itself: The clone's antigen remains unknown. Qualities for individual bases were not recorded, and no much larger clone is one base off.

Summary of the overall study and its limitations: Clinical and demographic metadata were provided uncurated, with the amount varying by source and participant.

TCRbeta CDR3 regions were amplified from genomic DNA by means of the immunoSEQ Assay, a bias-controlled multiplex PCR. The original pipeline was this. The number of nucleated cells in each sample was estimated by amplification of reference gene primers within the assay. To quantify the absolute abundance of each unique TCRbeta CDR3 rearrangement, sequence reads were collapsed and filtered. Productive Simpson clonality was computed per sample as the square root of Simpson's diversity index over productive rearrangements. TCRdb provides this immuneACCESS table in a form limited to in-frame rearrangements. Some clones are lacking; in checked studies, under half of them reflect an unresolved V gene, and why the rest are absent is not known. The D gene and trimming were derived from the DNA, and the V and J assignments and clone size from that table. This sample gives more than 400,000 clones in total; roughly 90% of them show up just once. Together, the top ten hold about 0.75% of the sample.

Enrolling through a virtual design, the prospective study's participants ranged in age from roughly 18 to 90 years and lived across some 23 United States geographic areas. In the prospective study, cohorts were assigned on the basis of participant-reported clinical history obtained from a screening survey and a study questionnaire. Recovered participants in ImmuneRACE Cohort 3 were defined as having two consecutive negative NP/OP PCR tests, clearance from a healthcare professional, or resolution of symptoms. Mobile phlebotomists in the prospective study collected whole blood, serum and a nasopharyngeal or oropharyngeal swab from every participant. Additional blood draws and questionnaires over an approximately 2-month period could optionally be provided by prospective study participants. Prospective study blood samples were shipped either frozen or at room temperature before DNA extraction.

Sample: PBMCs or T cells enriched from blood (not recorded which). The chain couples TRBV9 to TRBJ2-4; TRBD2 could be the D gene, as 5 bases match. The sequence derives from a young woman who had recovered from COVID-19. The CDR3 here reads CASSRGVAVGNIQYF. The nucleotide sequence is TGTGCCAGCAGCCGGGGAGTAGCCGTCGGGAACATTCAGTACTTC.